This entry describes one T cell receptor beta chain. Participant ages covered about 18 to 89 years across around 22 US areas. Participants' reported clinical history set cohort assignment. These data originate in a study of blood T cell repertoires in COVID-19. On the study more broadly: Researchers got acute and convalescent COVID-19 samples from the United States, Italy and Spain. PBMCs, B-cell-depleted T cells, or T cells were the source of the cDNA or gDNA that made up the material.

Germline V gives CDR1 MDHEN, CDR2 SYDVKM. Trimming shortened V by 7 bases and J by 0 bases, and 13 bases separated the two germline ends. The CDR3 consists of 14 residues. Assay: immunoSEQ multiplex PCR; the TCRdb copy retains only in-frame clones and omits some. The table has some 300,000 clones, 90% seen once. Sequenced sample: PBMCs or T cells enriched from blood (not recorded which). The chain couples TRBV28 to TRBJ2-7; possible D gene TRBD2, 5 bases. This receptor was obtained from a woman aged 18-35 years with acute COVID-19. CDR3 sequence (DNA): TGTGCCAGCAACGGGCGGGCTTTCTCCTACGAGCAGTACTTC. Its translation is CASNGRAFSYEQYF.